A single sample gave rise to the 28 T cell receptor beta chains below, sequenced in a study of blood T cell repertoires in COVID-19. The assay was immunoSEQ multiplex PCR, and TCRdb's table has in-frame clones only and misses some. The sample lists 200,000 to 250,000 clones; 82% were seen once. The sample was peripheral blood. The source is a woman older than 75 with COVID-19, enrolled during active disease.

Here the CDR3 DNA reads TGTGCCAGCAGTCTCTCAGTGGGACAGGGTTCTGGAAACACCATATATTTT. This translates into CASSLSVGQGSGNTIYF. This sequence joins TRBV27 and TRBJ1-3; 9 bases are a match to TRBD1. V was clipped by 5 bases and J by 1 base; unmatched bases: 9. Looked up from germline, CDR1 is MNHEY and CDR2 is SMNVEV (reference sequence). The CDR3 contains 17 residues.

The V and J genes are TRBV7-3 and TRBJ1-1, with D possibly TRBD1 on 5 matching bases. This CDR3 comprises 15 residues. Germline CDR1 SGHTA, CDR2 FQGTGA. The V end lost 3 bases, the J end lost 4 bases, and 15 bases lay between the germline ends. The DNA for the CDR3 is TGTGCCAGCAGCTTTTCCCCCGGGACTTCCACTGAAGCTTTCTTT. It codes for CASSFSPGTSTEAFF.

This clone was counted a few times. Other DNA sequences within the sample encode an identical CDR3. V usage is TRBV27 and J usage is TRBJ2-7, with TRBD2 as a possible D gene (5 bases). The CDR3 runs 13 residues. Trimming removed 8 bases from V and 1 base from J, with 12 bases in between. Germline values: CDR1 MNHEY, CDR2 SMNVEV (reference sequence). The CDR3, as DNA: TGTGCCAGCTCCCGCGGGCATTCCTACGAGCAGTACTTC. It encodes CASSRGHSYEQYF.

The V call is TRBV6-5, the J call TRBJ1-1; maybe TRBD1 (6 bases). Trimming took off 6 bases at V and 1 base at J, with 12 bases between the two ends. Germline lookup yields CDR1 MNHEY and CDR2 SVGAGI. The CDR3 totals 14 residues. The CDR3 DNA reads TGTGCCAGCAGCAACGACAGGCGGAACACTGAAGCTTTCTTT. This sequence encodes CASSNDRRNTEAFF.

The CDR3 DNA reads TGCGCCAGCAGCAGGGCTAGCGGTACCGACGAGCAGTACTTC. Its protein product is CASSRASGTDEQYF. The chain links TRBV5-1 to TRBJ2-7; 7 bases map to TRBD2. J was trimmed by 5 bases and V by 4 bases; bases with no gene match: 9. The CDR3 extends over 14 amino acids. Germline V gene data show CDR1 as SGHRS and CDR2 as YFSETQ.

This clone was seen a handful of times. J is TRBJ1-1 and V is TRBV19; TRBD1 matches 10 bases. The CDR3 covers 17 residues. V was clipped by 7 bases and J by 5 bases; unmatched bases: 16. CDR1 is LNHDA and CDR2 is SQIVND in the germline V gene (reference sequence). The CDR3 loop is CASTTGTGVLVRTEAFF. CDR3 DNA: TGTGCCAGTACTACCGGGACAGGGGTTCTGGTTAGGACTGAAGCTTTCTTT.

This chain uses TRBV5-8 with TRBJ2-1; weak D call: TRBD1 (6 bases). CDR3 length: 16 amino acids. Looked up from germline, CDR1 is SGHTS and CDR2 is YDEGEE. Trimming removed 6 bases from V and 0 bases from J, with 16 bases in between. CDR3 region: CASTGQQTSSYNEQFF. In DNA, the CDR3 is TGTGCCAGCACCGGACAGCAGACGAGCTCCTACAATGAGCAGTTCTTC.

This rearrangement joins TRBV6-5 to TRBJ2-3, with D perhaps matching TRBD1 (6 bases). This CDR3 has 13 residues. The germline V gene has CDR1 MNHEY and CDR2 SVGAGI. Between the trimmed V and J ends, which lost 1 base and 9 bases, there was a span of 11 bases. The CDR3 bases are TGTGCCAGCAGTTACTTCCAGGGGAACACGCAGTATTTT. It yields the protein CASSYFQGNTQYF.

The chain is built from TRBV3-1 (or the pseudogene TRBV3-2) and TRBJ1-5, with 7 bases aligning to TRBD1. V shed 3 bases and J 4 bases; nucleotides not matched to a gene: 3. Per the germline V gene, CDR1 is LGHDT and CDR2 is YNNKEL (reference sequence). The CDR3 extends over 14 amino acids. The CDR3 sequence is CASSQGQPNQPQHF. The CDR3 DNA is TGTGCCAGCAGCCAGGGACAGCCTAATCAGCCCCAGCATTTT.

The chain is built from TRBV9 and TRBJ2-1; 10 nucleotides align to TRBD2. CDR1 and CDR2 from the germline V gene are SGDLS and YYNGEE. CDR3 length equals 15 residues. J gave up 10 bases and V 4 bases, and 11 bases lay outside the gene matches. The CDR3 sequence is CASSPSGRAVGEQFF. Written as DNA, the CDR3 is TGTGCCAGCAGCCCAAGCGGGAGGGCCGTCGGGGAGCAGTTCTTC.

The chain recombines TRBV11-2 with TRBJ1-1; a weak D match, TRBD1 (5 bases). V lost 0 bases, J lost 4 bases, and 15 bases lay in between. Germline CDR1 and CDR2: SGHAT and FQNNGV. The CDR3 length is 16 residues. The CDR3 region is CASSLDYRLGGTEAFF. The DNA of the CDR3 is TGTGCCAGCAGCTTAGATTATCGGCTGGGGGGCACTGAAGCTTTCTTT. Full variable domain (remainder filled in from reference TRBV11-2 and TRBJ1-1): EAGVAQSPRYKIIEKRQSVAFWCNPISGHATLYWYQQILGQGPKLLIQFQNNGVVDDSQLPKDRFSAERLKGVDSTLKIQPAKLEDSAVYLCASSLDYRLGGTEAFFGQGTRLTVV.

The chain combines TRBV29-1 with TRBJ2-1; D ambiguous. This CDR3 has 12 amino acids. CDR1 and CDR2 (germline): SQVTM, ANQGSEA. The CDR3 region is CTCASSYNEQFF. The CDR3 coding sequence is TGCACGTGCGCTAGCTCCTACAATGAGCAGTTCTTC.

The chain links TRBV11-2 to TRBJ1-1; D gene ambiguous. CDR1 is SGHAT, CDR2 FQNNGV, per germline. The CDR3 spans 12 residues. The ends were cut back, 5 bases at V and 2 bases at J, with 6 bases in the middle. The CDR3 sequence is CASSLYNTEAFF. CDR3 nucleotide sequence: TGTGCCAGCAGCCTATATAACACTGAAGCTTTCTTT.

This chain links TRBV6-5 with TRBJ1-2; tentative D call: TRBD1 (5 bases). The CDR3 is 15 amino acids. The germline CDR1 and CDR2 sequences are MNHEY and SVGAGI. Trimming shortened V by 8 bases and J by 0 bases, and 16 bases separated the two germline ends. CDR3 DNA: TGTGCCAGCCGGGGGACGGGGCGGACTAACTATGGCTACACCTTC. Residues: CASRGTGRTNYGYTF.

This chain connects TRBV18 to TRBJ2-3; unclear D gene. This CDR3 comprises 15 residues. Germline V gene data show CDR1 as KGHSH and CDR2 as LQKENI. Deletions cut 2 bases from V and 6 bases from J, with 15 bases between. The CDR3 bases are TGTGCCAGCTCACCAACTTTCCGTCGCGAGGATACGCAGTATTTT. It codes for CASSPTFRREDTQYF.

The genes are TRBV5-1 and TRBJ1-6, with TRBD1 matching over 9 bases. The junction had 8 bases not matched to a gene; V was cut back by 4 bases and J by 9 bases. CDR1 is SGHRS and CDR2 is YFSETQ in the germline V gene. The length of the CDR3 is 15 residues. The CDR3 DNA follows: TGCGCCAGCAGCCCCGGGGGACAGGGCGGTTCACCCCTCCACTTT. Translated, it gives CASSPGGQGGSPLHF.

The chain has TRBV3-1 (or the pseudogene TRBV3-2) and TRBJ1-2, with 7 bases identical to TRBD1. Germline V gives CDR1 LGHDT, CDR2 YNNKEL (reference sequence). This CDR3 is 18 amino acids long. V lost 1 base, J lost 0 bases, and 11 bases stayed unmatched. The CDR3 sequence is CASSQVAEQGSTNYGYTF. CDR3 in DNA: TGTGCCAGCAGCCAAGTAGCCGAACAGGGGTCTACTAACTATGGCTACACCTTC.

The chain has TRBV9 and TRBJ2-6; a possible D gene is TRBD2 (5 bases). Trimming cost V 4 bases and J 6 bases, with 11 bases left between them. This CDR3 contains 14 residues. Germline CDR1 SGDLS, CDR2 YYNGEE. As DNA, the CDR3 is TGTGCCAGCAGCATCCGGGATTTGGCCAACGTCCTGACTTTC. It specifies CASSIRDLANVLTF.

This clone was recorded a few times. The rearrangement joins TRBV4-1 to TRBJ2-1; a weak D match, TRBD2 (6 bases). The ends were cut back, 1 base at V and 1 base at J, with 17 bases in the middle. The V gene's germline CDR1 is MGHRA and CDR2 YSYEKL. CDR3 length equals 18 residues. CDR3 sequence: CASSQGLALAGSYNEQFF. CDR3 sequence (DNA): TGCGCCAGCAGCCAAGGCCTTGCCTTGGCGGGATCCTACAATGAGCAGTTCTTC.

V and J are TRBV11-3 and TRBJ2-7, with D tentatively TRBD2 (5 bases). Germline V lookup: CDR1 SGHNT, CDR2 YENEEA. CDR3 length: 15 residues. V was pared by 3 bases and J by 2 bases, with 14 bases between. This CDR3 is CASSLSGAQPYEQYF. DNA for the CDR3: TGTGCCAGCAGCTTGAGCGGAGCCCAGCCCTACGAGCAGTACTTC.

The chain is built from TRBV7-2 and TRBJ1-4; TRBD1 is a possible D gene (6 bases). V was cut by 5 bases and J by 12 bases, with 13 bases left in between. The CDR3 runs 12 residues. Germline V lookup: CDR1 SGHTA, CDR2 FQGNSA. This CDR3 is CASSKDRGELFF. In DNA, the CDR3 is TGTGCCAGCAGCAAGGACAGAGGGGAACTGTTTTTT.

CDR3 amino acids: CASSYQGVPYEQYF. The CDR3 region has the DNA TGTGCCAGCAGCTACCAGGGGGTCCCCTACGAGCAGTACTTC. The genes are TRBV13 and TRBJ2-7, with TRBD1 identical over 7 bases. The CDR3 is 14 residues long. V shed 4 bases and J 2 bases; nucleotides not matched to a gene: 5. Germline values: CDR1 PRHDT, CDR2 FYEKMQ (reference sequence).

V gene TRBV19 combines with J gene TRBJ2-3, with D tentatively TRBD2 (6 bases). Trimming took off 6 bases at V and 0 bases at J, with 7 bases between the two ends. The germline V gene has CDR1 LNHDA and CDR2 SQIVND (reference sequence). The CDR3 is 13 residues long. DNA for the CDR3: TGTGCCAGTAGACTAGCTAGCACAGATACGCAGTATTTT. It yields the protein CASRLASTDTQYF.

This CDR3 reads CASSPQQGSGANVLTF. CDR3 in DNA: TGTGCCAGTAGTCCTCAACAGGGTTCTGGGGCCAACGTCCTGACTTTC. V gene TRBV19 combines with J gene TRBJ2-6; a possible D gene is TRBD1 (6 bases). This CDR3 contains 16 residues. The germline V gene encodes CDR1 LNHDA and CDR2 SQIVND (reference sequence). The V end lost 5 bases, the J end lost 1 base, and 12 bases lay between the germline ends.

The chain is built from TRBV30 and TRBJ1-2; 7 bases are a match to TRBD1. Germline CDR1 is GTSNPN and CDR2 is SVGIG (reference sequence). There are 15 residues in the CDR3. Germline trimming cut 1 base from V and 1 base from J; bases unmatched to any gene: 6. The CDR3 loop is CAWSAHNRGNYGYTF. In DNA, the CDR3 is TGTGCCTGGAGTGCCCACAACAGGGGTAACTATGGCTACACCTTC.

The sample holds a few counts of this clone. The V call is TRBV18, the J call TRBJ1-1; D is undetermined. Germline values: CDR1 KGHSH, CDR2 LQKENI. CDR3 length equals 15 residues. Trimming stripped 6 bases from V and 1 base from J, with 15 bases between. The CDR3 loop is CASSPSRGENTEAFF. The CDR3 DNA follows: TGTGCCAGCTCCCCGAGTAGAGGCGAGAACACTGAAGCTTTCTTT.

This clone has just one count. CDR3: CASSRLDSGGELFF. The DNA for the CDR3 is TGTGCCAGCAGCCGATTGGACAGCGGCGGGGAGCTGTTTTTT. The J gene is TRBJ2-2, the V gene TRBV3-1 (or the pseudogene TRBV3-2); D might be TRBD1 (6 bases). V was cut by 4 bases and J by 7 bases, with 13 bases left in between. The CDR3 is made up of 14 amino acids. Germline V gene lookup returns CDR1 LGHDT and CDR2 YNNKEL (reference sequence).

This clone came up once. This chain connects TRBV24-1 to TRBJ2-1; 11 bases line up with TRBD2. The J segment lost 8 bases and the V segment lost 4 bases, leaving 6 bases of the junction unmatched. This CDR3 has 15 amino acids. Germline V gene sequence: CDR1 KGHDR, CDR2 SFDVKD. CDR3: CATSDPSGRMDEQFF. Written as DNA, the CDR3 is TGTGCCACCAGTGACCCTAGCGGGAGGATGGATGAGCAGTTCTTC.